This TCR beta chain was found in a study of blood T cell repertoires in COVID-19. The CDR3 runs 11 residues. The V gene lost 8 bases and the J gene lost 4 bases, with 6 bases spanning the gap. Assay used: immunoSEQ multiplex PCR; TCRdb lists only in-frame clones, some missing. The data show roughly 17,000 clones, with roughly 89% seen just once and about 5% held by the top ten. This receptor was taken from a human donor in a cohort sampled during active COVID-19. The chain employs TRBV12-3 or TRBV12-4 and TRBJ1-3; unclear D gene. Sequencing was carried out using peripheral blood. In nucleotides, the CDR3 is TGTGCCAGCCGGCGGGGAAACACCATATATTTT. Encoded protein: CASRRGNTIYF.